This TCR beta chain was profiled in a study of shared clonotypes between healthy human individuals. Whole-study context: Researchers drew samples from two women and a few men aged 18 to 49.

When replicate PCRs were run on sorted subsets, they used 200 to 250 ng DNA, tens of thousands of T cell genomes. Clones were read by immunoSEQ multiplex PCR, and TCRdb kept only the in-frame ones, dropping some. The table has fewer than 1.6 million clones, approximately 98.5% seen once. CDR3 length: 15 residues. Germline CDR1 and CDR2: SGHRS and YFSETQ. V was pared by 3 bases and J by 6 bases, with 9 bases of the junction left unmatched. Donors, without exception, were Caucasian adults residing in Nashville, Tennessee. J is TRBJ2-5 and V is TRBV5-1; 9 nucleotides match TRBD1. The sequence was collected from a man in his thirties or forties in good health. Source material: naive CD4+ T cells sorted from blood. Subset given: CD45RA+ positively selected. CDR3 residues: CASSYRTGEGKTQYF. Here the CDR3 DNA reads TGCGCCAGCAGCTACCGGACAGGGGAGGGGAAGACCCAGTACTTC.